One T cell receptor beta chain is described in this entry. CDR1 and CDR2 from the germline V gene are SGHNT and YENEEA. The length of the CDR3 is 16 residues. J lost 4 bases, V lost 1 base, and 8 bases had no gene match. This sample was included in a study of technical replicates of blood from a handful of donors. Method: immunoSEQ multiplex PCR; TCRdb's copy keeps in-frame clones and lacks some. The table records 45,000 to 55,000 clones, 94% of them present only once. This receptor was obtained from a human donor in good health. The chain uses TRBV11-3 and TRBJ2-3; 7 bases are a match to TRBD2. The sample was T cells isolated from PBMCs. The CDR3, as DNA: TGTGCCAGCAGCTTAGGAGGCGCGGGAGTTGCAGATACGCAGTATTTT. Its protein is CASSLGGAGVADTQYF.